This TCR beta chain was sequenced for a study of OX40 agonist ivuxolimab in advanced cancers. Notes on the study in general: Clones of CD4+ and CD8+ blood T cells grew by week 6 at doses of 0.1 to 3.0 mg/kg. Among T cells, CD8+ cells averaged more expanded clones than CD4+ cells.

Systemic immunosuppression or autoimmune disease history was grounds to exclude patients. The timepoints at which blood was sampled were baseline, cycle 4 day 1, and cycle 7 day 1. The CDR3 totals 15 residues. V was shortened by 5 bases and J by 6 bases, with 20 bases between the two germline ends. CDR1 is SGHTA and CDR2 is FQGNSA in the germline V gene. Notes on this clone: Its cognate antigen is unknown.

Produced via immunoSEQ multiplex PCR; TCRdb's table is partial and in-frame only. The repertoire holds under 80,000 clones, around 87% seen once, with roughly 3.7% in the top ten. This rearrangement joins TRBV7-2 to TRBJ2-7; D tentatively reads TRBD1 or TRBD2 (5 bases each). The TCR was taken from an adult with an advanced solid tumor such as melanoma, head and neck, liver or kidney cancer. The sequences come from CD4+ or CD8+ T cells sorted from blood, collected in a trial of the OX40 agonist ivuxolimab. The CDR3 DNA reads as TGTGCCAGCAGCCCCCGGTCCGGGGCTAGGGGCGAGCAGTACTTC. It specifies CASSPRSGARGEQYF.